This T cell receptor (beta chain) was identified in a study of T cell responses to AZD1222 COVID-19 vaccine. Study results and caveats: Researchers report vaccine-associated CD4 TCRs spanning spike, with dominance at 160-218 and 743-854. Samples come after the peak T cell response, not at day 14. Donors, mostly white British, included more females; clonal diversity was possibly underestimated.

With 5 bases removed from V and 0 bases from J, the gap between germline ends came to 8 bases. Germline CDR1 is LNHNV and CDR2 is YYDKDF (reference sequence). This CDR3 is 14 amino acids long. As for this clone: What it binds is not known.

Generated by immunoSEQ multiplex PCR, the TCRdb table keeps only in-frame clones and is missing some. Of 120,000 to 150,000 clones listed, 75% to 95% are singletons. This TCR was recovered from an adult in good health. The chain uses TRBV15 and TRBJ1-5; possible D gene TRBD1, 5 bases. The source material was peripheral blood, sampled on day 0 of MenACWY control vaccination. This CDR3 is CATSDSYSNQPQHF. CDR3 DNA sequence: TGTGCCACCAGCGACAGCTATAGCAATCAGCCCCAGCATTTT.